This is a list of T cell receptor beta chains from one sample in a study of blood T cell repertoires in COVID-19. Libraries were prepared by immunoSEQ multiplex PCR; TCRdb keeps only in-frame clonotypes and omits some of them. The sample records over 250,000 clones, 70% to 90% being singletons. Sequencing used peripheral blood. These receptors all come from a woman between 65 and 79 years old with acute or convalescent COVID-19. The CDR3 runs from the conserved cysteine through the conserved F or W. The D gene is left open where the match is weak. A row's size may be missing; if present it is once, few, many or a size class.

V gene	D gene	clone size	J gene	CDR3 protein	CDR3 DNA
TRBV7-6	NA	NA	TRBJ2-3	CASSLGLATDTQYF	TGTGCCAGCAGCTTAGGTCTAGCCACAGATACGCAGTATTTT
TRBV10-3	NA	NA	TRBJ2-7	CAISQGYEQYF	TGTGCCATCAGTCAGGGTTACGAGCAGTACTTC
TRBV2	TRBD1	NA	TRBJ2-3	CASHLDRKGPDTQYF	TGTGCCAGCCACTTGGACAGGAAGGGCCCAGATACGCAGTATTTT
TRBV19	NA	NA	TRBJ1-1	CASSPVVFTEAFF	TGTGCCAGTAGTCCGGTAGTTTTTACGGAAGCTTTCTTT
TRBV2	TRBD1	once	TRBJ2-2	CASSTGQGATGELFF	TGTGCCAGCAGCACCGGACAGGGGGCCACCGGGGAGCTGTTTTTT
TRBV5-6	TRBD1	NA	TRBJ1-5	CASSTYRGKHQPQHF	TGTGCCAGCAGCACTTACAGGGGTAAACATCAGCCCCAGCATTTT
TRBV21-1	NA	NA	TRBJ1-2	CASSKGRGGPNYGYTF	TGTGCCAGCAGCAAAGGGAGGGGGGGACCCAACTATGGCTACACCTTC
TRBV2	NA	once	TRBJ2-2	CASSARELSTGELFF	TGTGCCAGCAGTGCCCGGGAGCTATCCACCGGGGAGCTGTTTTTT
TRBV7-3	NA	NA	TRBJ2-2	CASSLGATGELFF	TGTGCCAGCAGCTTAGGGGCAACCGGGGAGCTGTTTTTT
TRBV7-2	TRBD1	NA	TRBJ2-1	CASSSRDRSYNEQFF	TGTGCCAGCAGTAGCCGGGACAGATCCTACAATGAGCAGTTCTTC
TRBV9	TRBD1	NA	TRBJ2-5	CASSVRQGVGETQYF	TGTGCCAGCAGCGTGAGACAGGGTGTGGGGGAGACCCAGTACTTC
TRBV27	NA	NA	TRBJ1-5	CASRPTGYNQPQHF	TGTGCCAGCAGACCTACAGGGTACAATCAGCCCCAGCATTTT
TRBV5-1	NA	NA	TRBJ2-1	CASSFGGLNNYNEQFF	TGCGCCAGCAGCTTCGGGGGGCTCAATAACTACAATGAGCAATTCTTC
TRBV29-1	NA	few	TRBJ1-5	CEGEYRNQPQHF	TGCGAGGGGGAATATCGCAATCAGCCCCAGCATTTT
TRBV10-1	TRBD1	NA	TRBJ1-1	CASSGDRDLAEAFF	TGCGCCAGCAGTGGGGACAGGGATCTCGCTGAAGCTTTCTTT
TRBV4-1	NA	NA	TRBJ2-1	CASSSNRVRFF	TGCGCCAGCAGCTCTAACAGGGTAAGGTTCTTC
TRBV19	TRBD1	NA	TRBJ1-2	CASSTGQGSLYGYTF	TGTGCCAGTAGTACCGGACAGGGGAGTCTTTATGGCTACACCTTC
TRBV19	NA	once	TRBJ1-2	CARGGQAPNNYGYTF	TGTGCCAGGGGGGGGCAGGCTCCCAATAACTATGGCTACACCTTC
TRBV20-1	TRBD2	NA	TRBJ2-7	CSASKAGVSYEQYF	TGCAGTGCTAGTAAGGCGGGGGTCTCCTACGAGCAGTACTTC
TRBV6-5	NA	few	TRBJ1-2	CASSYSPGTVYGYTF	TGTGCCAGCAGTTACTCCCCGGGAACTGTCTATGGCTACACCTTC
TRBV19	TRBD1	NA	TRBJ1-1	CASRPPQGRNTEAFF	TGTGCCAGTAGACCTCCACAGGGGCGGAACACTGAAGCTTTCTTT
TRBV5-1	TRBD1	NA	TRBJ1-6	CASRREGQVNSPLHF	TGCGCCAGCCGCAGGGAGGGACAGGTTAATTCACCCCTCCACTTT
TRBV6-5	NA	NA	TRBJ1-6	CASSSGSNSPLHF	TGTGCCAGCAGTTCCGGTTCTAATTCACCCCTCCACTTT
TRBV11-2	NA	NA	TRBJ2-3	CASSVVGAGDTQYF	TGTGCCAGCAGCGTCGTGGGGGCGGGAGATACGCAGTATTTT
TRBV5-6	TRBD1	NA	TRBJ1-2	CASSSDRVSGYTF	TGTGCCAGCAGCTCGGACAGGGTGAGTGGCTACACCTTC
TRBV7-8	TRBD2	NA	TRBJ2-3	CASSVGLAGADTQYF	TGTGCCAGCAGCGTCGGACTAGCGGGGGCAGATACGCAGTATTTT
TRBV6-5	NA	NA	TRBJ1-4	CASRGTQGTWEKLFF	TGTGCCAGCAGAGGTACCCAAGGGACATGGGAAAAACTGTTTTTT
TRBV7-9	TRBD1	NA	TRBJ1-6	CASSLGTGQEALHF	TGTGCCAGCAGCTTAGGAACCGGACAGGAAGCCCTCCACTTT
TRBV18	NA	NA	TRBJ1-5	CASSPGQKQPQHF	TGTGCCAGCTCACCGGGCCAGAAGCAGCCCCAGCATTTT
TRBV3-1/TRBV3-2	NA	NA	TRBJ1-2	CASSQVLQGGGYTF	TGTGCCAGCAGCCAAGTGTTACAGGGCGGGGGCTACACCTTC
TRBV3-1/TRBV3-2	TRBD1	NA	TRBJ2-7	CASAEQGASIYEQYF	TGTGCCAGCGCCGAGCAGGGGGCTTCTATATACGAGCAGTACTTC
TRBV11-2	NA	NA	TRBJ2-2	CASSLYRQSNTGELFF	TGTGCCAGCAGCTTATACCGACAGTCGAACACCGGGGAGCTGTTTTTT
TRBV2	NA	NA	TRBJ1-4	CASNTPGLNEKLFF	TGTGCCAGCAACACCCCCGGACTAAATGAAAAACTGTTTTTT
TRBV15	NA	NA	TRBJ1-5	CATSRVKAEEPQHF	TGTGCCACCAGCAGAGTTAAGGCGGAGGAGCCCCAGCATTTT
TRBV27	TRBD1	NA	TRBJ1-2	CASSPTPARTGSYGYTF	TGTGCCAGCAGTCCGACCCCCGCCCGGACAGGGTCCTATGGCTACACCTTC
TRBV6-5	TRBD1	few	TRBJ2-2	CASSYGTGGTGELFF	TGTGCCAGCAGTTACGGGACAGGGGGCACCGGGGAGCTGTTTTTT
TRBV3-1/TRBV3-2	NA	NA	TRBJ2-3	CASSPRVASFPTDTQYF	TGTGCCAGCAGCCCCCGGGTAGCCTCATTTCCCACAGATACGCAGTATTTT
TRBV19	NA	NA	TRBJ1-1	CASMEAGFATSEAFF	TGTGCCAGTATGGAAGCAGGGTTTGCAACTTCTGAAGCTTTCTTT
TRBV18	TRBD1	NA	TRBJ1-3	CASSTGTGVAGNTIYF	TGTGCCAGCTCAACCGGGACAGGGGTCGCTGGAAACACCATATATTTT
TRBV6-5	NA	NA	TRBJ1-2	CASKGRGYGYTF	TGTGCCTCGAAGGGGCGCGGCTATGGCTACACCTTC
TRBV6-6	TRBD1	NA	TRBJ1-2	CASSWSGTGDNYGYTF	TGTGCCAGCAGTTGGTCCGGGACAGGGGACAACTATGGCTACACCTTC
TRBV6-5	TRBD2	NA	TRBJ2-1	CASSLSGGVGNEQFF	TGTGCCAGCAGCCTCAGCGGGGGGGTTGGCAATGAGCAGTTCTTC
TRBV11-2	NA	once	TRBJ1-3	CASSSQGRNTIYF	TGTGCCAGCAGCTCCCAGGGGAGAAACACCATATATTTT
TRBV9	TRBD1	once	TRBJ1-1	CASIPTGARNTEAFF	TGTGCCAGCATACCAACAGGGGCGAGGAACACTGAAGCTTTCTTT
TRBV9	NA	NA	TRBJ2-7	CASSVSWGPSYEQYF	TGTGCCAGCAGCGTTAGTTGGGGGCCCTCCTACGAGCAGTACTTC
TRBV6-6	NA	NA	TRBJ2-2	CASSYGGGYTGELFF	TGTGCCAGCAGTTACGGGGGGGGCTACACCGGGGAGCTGTTTTTT
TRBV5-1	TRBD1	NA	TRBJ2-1	CASSPGQGGRNEQFF	TGCGCCAGCAGCCCCGGACAGGGGGGACGCAATGAGCAGTTCTTC
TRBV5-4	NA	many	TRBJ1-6	CASSYRTEPDSPLHF	TGTGCCAGCAGCTACCGGACAGAACCGGATTCACCCCTCCACTTT